This TCR beta chain appears in the sequencing data of a study of blood T cell repertoires in COVID-19. Turning to the study itself: The United States, Italy and Spain supplied acute and convalescent COVID-19 samples. The analysed material was cDNA or gDNA that came from T cells, B-cell-depleted T cells, or PBMCs.

Produced via immunoSEQ multiplex PCR; TCRdb's table is partial and in-frame only. This sample has over 30,000 clones, with 75% to 90% found just once. This CDR3 has 16 residues. Trimming cost V 1 base and J 3 bases; bases outside gene matches: 8. In germline, CDR1 is MDHEN, CDR2 SYDVKM. The chain uses TRBV28 and TRBJ2-7; the match to TRBD1 covers 8 bases. This TCR was recovered from a woman over 75 with active or convalescent COVID-19. Sequencing was performed on peripheral blood. DNA for the CDR3: TGTGCCAGCAGTTTATCCTTAGGACAGGGAATCTACGAGCAGTACTTC. The encoded protein is CASSLSLGQGIYEQYF.